This T cell receptor beta chain was sequenced in a study of preoperative IRX-2 immunotherapy in early breast cancer. Treatment here: preoperative locoregional IRX-2 cytokine immunotherapy. Here immunoSEQ multiplex PCR was the method, and the copy in TCRdb shows in-frame clones only, minus some. The sample contains under 3,500 clones, 71% of which appear only once. The CDR3 is made up of 13 amino acids. Trimming left V 4 bases short and J 1 base short, with 10 bases between. Germline CDR1 and CDR2: SQVTM and ANQGSEA. The chain recombines TRBV29-1 with TRBJ1-2; D unresolved. The sequence came from a human donor with breast cancer. Here the sequenced sample was tumor tissue, taken after IRX-2 immunotherapy. The CDR3 reads CSVGGGSNYGYTF. The CDR3 DNA reads as TGCAGCGTTGGTGGTGGGAGTAACTATGGCTACACCTTC.